This T cell receptor beta chain was recovered during a study of blood T cell repertoires in COVID-19. Background on the study: Material from acute and convalescent COVID-19 was sourced from the United States, Italy and Spain. Sample material is recorded as cDNA or gDNA derived from T cells, B-cell-depleted T cells, or PBMCs.

Per the original data handling: Estimates of nucleated cell counts were drawn from the amplification of reference gene primers. Data came from immunoSEQ multiplex PCR; TCRdb stores just in-frame clones and leaves some out. V and J calls and clone size come straight from that table; D and trimming were deduced from the DNA. The table records some 270,000 clones, about 89% of them present only once. Germline V gene sequence: CDR1 MDHEN, CDR2 SYDVKM. The CDR3 is 12 residues long. V lost 6 bases, J lost 2 bases, and 5 bases lay in between. The material sequenced was peripheral blood. The sequence derives from a woman between 55 and 75 years old who had recovered from COVID-19. This rearrangement joins TRBV28 to TRBJ1-5; no clear D gene. This CDR3 reads CASRGGNQPQHF. CDR3 in DNA: TGTGCCAGCAGGGGAGGCAATCAGCCCCAGCATTTT.